This TCR beta chain derives from a study of T cell repertoires in cytomegalovirus infection. In the study overall: It was recently identified HLA-C-restricted and well-studied HLA-B-restricted CMV epitopes that the study used.

This CDR3 contains 20 residues. Germline V gene lookup returns CDR1 SGHTA and CDR2 FQGNSA. V gave up 2 bases and J gave up 0 bases; unmatched junction bases: 11. The table lists this clonotype with many counts. Its antigen is not identified. TCRdb re-called the reads with MiXCR, one entry per CDR3 protein. The sample carries roughly 990,000 distinct CDR3 sequences, around 32% recorded once. This chain connects TRBV7-2 to TRBJ1-5, with 12 bases matching TRBD1. The TCR originated in a human donor in good health (CMV status not recorded). Some clones in this sample may be carry-over from other donors' samples. The sample in question was cultured CD8+ T cells from PBMCs, obtained from culture after CMV antigen stimulation. The DNA for the CDR3 is TGTGCCAGCAGCTTAATTTTCGGGACAGGGGGCGATTATAGCAATCAGCCCCAGCATTTT. As protein: CASSLIFGTGGDYSNQPQHF.